This T cell receptor beta chain was captured in a study of vaccination and CD4 T cells after COVID-19. Across the whole study: With ten or so mild cases and one severe, convalescent patients were SARS-CoV-2 positive by nasal swab PCR. The convalescents included six males and four females, and among them two were Hispanic while seven were Caucasian.

At the Johns Hopkins FTIC core, DNA taken from cultured CD4+ T cells was sequenced by way of the Oncomine TCR Beta short-read assay. TCRdb analysed the PCR reads with MiXCR anew, one entry per CDR3 protein. The profile shows 18,000 or so distinct CDR3 sequences, about 50% of them singletons. As to treatment: roughly 11-day PBMC culture with coronavirus spike peptide pools or control peptides (ViraFEST assay). Losses at the gene ends were 5 bases for V and 5 bases for J; bases not matched to a gene: 11. Germline V gives CDR1 MNHNS, CDR2 SASEGT. The CDR3 has 16 amino acids. For this clonotype: Its antigen is not identified.

This receptor was obtained from a human donor who had recovered from COVID-19. This sample comprised CD4+ T cells from blood, cultured in vitro, obtained before SARS-CoV-2 vaccination. The chain has TRBV6-1 and TRBJ2-3, with 9 bases matching TRBD2. Here the CDR3 reads CASSPRSSGIRDTQYF. The CDR3, as DNA: TGTGCCAGCAGTCCGAGATCTAGCGGGATTCGAGATACGCAGTATTTT.